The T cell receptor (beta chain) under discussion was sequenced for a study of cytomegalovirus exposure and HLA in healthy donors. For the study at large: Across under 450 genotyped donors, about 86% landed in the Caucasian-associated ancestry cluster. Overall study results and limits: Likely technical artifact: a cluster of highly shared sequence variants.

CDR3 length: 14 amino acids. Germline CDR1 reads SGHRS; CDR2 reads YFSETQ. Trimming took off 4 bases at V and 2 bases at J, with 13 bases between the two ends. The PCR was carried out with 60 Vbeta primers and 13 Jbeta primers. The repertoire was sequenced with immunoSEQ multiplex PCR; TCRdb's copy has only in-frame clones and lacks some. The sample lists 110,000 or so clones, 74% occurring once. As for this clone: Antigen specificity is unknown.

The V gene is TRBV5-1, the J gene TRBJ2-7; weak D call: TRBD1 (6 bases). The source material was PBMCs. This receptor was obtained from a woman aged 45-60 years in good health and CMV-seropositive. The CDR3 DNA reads TGCGCCAGCAGCCAATCGGGACACCCCTACGAGCAGTACTTC. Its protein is CASSQSGHPYEQYF. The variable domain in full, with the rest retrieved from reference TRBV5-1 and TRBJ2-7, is KAGVTQTPRYLIKTRGQQVTLSCSPISGHRSVSWYQQTPGQGLQFLFEYFSETQRNKGNFPGRFSGRQFSNSRSEMNVSTLELGDSALYLCASSQSGHPYEQYFGPGTRLTVT.